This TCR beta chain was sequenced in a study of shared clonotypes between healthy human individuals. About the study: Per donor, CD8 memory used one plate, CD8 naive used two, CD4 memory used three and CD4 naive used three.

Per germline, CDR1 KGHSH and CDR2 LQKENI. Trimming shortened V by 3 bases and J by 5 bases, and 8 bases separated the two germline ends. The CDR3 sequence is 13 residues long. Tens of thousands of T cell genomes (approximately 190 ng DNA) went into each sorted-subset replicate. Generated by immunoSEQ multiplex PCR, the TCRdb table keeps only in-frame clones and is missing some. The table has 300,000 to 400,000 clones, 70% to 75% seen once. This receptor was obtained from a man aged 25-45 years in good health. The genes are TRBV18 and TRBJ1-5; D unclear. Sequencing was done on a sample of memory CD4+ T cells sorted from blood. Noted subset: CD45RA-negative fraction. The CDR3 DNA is TGTGCCAGCTCACCTACAGACTATCAGCCCCAGCATTTT. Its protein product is CASSPTDYQPQHF.